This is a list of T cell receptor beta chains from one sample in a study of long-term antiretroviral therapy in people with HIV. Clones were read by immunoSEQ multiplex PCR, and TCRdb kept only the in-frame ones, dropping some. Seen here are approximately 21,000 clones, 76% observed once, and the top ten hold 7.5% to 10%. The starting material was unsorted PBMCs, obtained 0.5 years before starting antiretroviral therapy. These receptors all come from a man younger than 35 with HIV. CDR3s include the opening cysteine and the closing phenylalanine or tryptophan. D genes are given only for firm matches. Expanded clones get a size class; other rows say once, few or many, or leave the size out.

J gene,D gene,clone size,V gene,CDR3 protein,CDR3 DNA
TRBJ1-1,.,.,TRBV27,CASSPGRFEAFF,TGTGCCAGCAGTCCCGGACGTTTTGAAGCTTTCTTT
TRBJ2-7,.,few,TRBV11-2,CASSLDPFYEQYF,TGTGCCAGCAGCTTAGATCCCTTCTACGAGCAGTACTTC
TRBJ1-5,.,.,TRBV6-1,CASSDDGNQPQHF,TGTGCCAGCAGTGACGACGGAAATCAGCCCCAGCATTTT
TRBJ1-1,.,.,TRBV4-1,CASSQVARGNTEAFF,TGCGCCAGCAGCCAAGTGGCACGGGGGAACACTGAAGCTTTCTTT
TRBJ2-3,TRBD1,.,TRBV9,CASSVAGTGSEATQYF,TGTGCCAGCAGCGTAGCTGGGACAGGGTCGGAGGCTACGCAGTATTTT
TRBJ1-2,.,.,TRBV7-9,CASSGGTAWALANYGYTF,TGTGCCAGCAGCGGCGGGACCGCATGGGCCCTCGCTAACTATGGCTACACCTTC
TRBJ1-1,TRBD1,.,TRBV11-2,CASSHDRATEAFF,TGTGCCAGCAGTCATGACAGGGCCACTGAAGCTTTCTTT
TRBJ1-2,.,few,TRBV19,CASSWADRNPIYGYTF,TGTGCCAGTAGTTGGGCAGATCGCAACCCAATCTATGGCTACACCTTC
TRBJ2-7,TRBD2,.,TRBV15,CATSSGAGEAYEQYF,TGTGCCACCAGCAGTGGAGCGGGGGAGGCCTACGAGCAGTACTTC
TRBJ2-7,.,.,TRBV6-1,CASSEAAGAFYEQYF,TGTGCCAGCAGTGAGGCAGCGGGTGCCTTCTACGAGCAGTACTTC
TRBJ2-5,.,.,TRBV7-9,CASSLSYETQYF,TGTGCCAGCAGCTTAAGCTACGAGACCCAGTACTTC
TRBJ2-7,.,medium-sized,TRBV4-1,CASSQPGAYEQYF,TGCGCCAGCAGCCAACCAGGGGCTTACGAGCAGTACTTC
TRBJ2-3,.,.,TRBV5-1,CASSLGGRPGTDTQYF,TGCGCCAGCAGCTTGGGAGGCCGGCCCGGCACAGATACGCAGTATTTT
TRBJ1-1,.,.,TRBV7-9,CASSPATGTNTEAFF,TGTGCCAGCAGCCCCGCCACAGGGACTAACACTGAAGCTTTCTTT